This T cell receptor (beta chain) derives from a study of identical twins listed by TCRdb under 2016. Study-wide context: To test whether fetal clonotypes persist, this study deep-sequenced TCR alpha and beta repertoires from monozygotic twins, from unrelated adults of various ages, and from cord blood. To rule out contamination, replicate twin experiments were performed at different times with different library preparation protocols. What the authors observed across the whole study: In beta out-of-frame sequences, excess twin sharing was weaker, because having fewer shared sequences lowered the signal-to-noise ratio. Abundant cord blood beta clonotypes carried fewer insertions; young adult naive repertoires showed a weaker similar trend, while memory repertoires showed none. Compared with coincidental sharing between unrelated individuals, an excess of low generation-probability sequences was observed among out-of-frame TCR alpha sequences shared between twins. In monozygotic twins, recombination models systematically underestimated out-of-frame TCR alpha sharing, but the models matched the sharing seen between unrelated individuals. Invariant T cells such as MAIT and iNKT could partly confound zero-insertion analyses, although diverse VJ usage argued against such confounding for most clonotypes. Because the same donors could not be followed over many years, the conclusions relied on cross-sectional statistical analysis.

In this sample, this clonotype turned up a few times. Its recognized antigen is unknown. No much larger clone is present one base from it, and per-base qualities are unavailable. Only healthy Caucasian donors were included. The library was prepared using 5' RACE. The instrument given in TCRdb is Illumina HiSeq 2000. A universal primer binding site was added through template switching, and the final cDNA carried a unique molecular identifier so that TCR cDNA molecules could be counted accurately. Specific primers in the conserved constant-segment region were used to synthesize first-strand cDNA for the TCR alpha and beta chains. Each cDNA library was double barcoded, with a SMART-Mk sample barcode plus Illumina barcodes, to control for contamination. Two successive PCR steps introduced TruSeq adapter sequences along with Illumina sample barcodes. The Illumina HiSeq platform was used with custom primers to sequence TCR alpha and beta cDNA libraries. Regarding the original processing steps: Raw reads were processed with MiGEC to extract unique molecular identifiers, and MiXCR was used to determine CDR3 positions. Recombination models were inferred per individual with the repgenHMM and IGoR tools using an EM algorithm. The tcR package in R was used for shared clonotype analysis, with sharing normalized by the product of cloneset sizes. Out-of-frame nonproductive sequences were analyzed to study raw recombination free of thymic and clonal selection effects. The raw public reads went through TCRdb reprocessing: fastp at Q25, MiXCR clone calling, in-frame beta chains kept. Each record represents a unique CDR3 protein, reported with the most common genes and DNA among its rows. The V and J calls and clone size come from TCRdb's table, not from the authors' own analysis. Here the sample has around 1.7 million distinct CDR3 sequences; under 35% occur a single time. The ten largest clones capture around 0.3% of the sample.

The germline V gene specifies KGHDR as CDR1 and SFDVKD as CDR2. At the junction V is shortened by 9 bases and J by 0 bases, with 12 bases in between. The CDR3 goes from the cysteine to the phenylalanine over 14 residues. Only the CDR3 DNA stays, 42 bases, in frame from base 1. The source material was cord blood. This chain is built from TRBV24-1 and TRBJ2-3; too little of a D gene remains to name it. This clonotype was obtained from a newborn girl in good health. The DNA sequence is as follows: TGTGCCACCGCCTCCCCGGACAGCACAGATACGCAGTATTTT. Its translation reads: CATASPDSTDTQYF.